The 32 T cell receptor beta chains below all came from one sample that was sequenced in a study of blood T cell repertoires in COVID-19. TCRdb's table, derived via immunoSEQ multiplex PCR, lists solely in-frame clones and lacks some. The sample lists hundreds of thousands of clones; roughly 88% were seen once. Input material: peripheral blood. These receptors were taken from a woman between 45 and 60 years old with COVID-19, enrolled during active disease.

The CDR3 region is CASSLVGTAQETQYF. CDR3 coding DNA: TGTGCCAGCAGCTTAGTTGGGACAGCTCAAGAGACCCAGTACTTC. The chain employs TRBV7-8 and TRBJ2-5, with 7 nucleotides matching TRBD1. The junction had 4 bases not matched to a gene; V was cut back by 1 base and J by 2 bases. CDR3 length: 15 amino acids. Looked up from germline, CDR1 is SGHVS and CDR2 is FQNEAQ. Complete variable domain (other parts from reference TRBV7-8 and TRBJ2-5): GAGVSQSPRYKVAKRGQDVALRCDPISGHVSLFWYQQALGQGPEFLTYFQNEAQLDKSGLPSDRFFAERPEGSVSTLKIQRTQQEDSAVYLCASSLVGTAQETQYFGPGTRLLVL.

The J gene is TRBJ2-5, the V gene TRBV9; weak D call: TRBD1 (5 bases). The V gene's germline CDR1 is SGDLS and CDR2 YYNGEE. Deletions cut 0 bases from V and 5 bases from J, with 11 bases between. This CDR3 spans 14 amino acids. CDR3 sequence (DNA): TGTGCCAGCAGCGTAGGTTCAGGGCGTGAGACCCAGTACTTC. The encoded protein is CASSVGSGRETQYF.

The V call is TRBV2, the J call TRBJ1-4; D gene unclear. The CDR3 is made up of 15 amino acids. Germline CDR1 SNHLY, CDR2 FYNNEI. Trimming left V 4 bases short and J 0 bases short, with 9 bases between. This CDR3 is CASSGRSATNEKLFF. The CDR3 bases are TGTGCCAGCAGTGGTCGGTCCGCAACTAATGAAAAACTGTTTTTT.

The rearrangement joins TRBV7-8 to TRBJ1-4, with 9 nucleotides matching TRBD1. Germline CDR1 SGHVS, CDR2 FQNEAQ. The CDR3 runs 14 residues. Trimming at V came to 3 bases and at J to 5 bases, leaving 1 base not matched to a gene. The CDR3 loop is CASSFGTGNEKLFF. As DNA, the CDR3 is TGTGCCAGCAGCTTCGGGACAGGGAATGAAAAACTGTTTTTT.

The chain links TRBV6-5 to TRBJ2-2; D unclear. Looked up from germline, CDR1 is MNHEY and CDR2 is SVGAGI. Trimming stripped 2 bases from V and 8 bases from J, with 6 bases between. The CDR3 loop spans 12 amino acids. The CDR3 DNA reads as TGTGCCAGCAGTTACCTTCTTGGGGAGCTGTTTTTT. Its translation is CASSYLLGELFF.

J is TRBJ2-3 and V is TRBV2, with D unclear. Germline-derived CDR1 and CDR2 are SNHLY and FYNNEI. CDR3 length: 10 amino acids. V dropped 5 bases and J dropped 7 bases, with 4 bases sitting between them. The DNA for the CDR3 is TGTGCCAGCAGTACTTATACGCAGTATTTT. This translates into CASSTYTQYF.

The chain is built from TRBV7-3 and TRBJ1-1, with 10 bases matching TRBD1. Per the germline V gene, CDR1 is SGHTA and CDR2 is FQGTGA. Losses at the gene ends were 0 bases for V and 4 bases for J; bases not matched to a gene: 8. CDR3 length equals 17 residues. The CDR3 loop reads CASSLTGGGTGATEAFF. CDR3 in DNA: TGTGCCAGCAGCTTAACCGGGGGTGGGACAGGGGCCACTGAAGCTTTCTTT.

This rearrangement joins TRBV5-1 to TRBJ2-1, with D possibly being TRBD1 (5 bases). Germline CDR1 reads SGHRS; CDR2 reads YFSETQ. Trimming took 1 base from V and 9 from J, leaving 26 bases between them. The CDR3 loop spans 18 amino acids. CDR3 DNA: TGCGCCAGCAGCTTGCCTATCCTTGGGCAGGGAACGCCCGGTGAGCAGTTCTTC. Translating it yields CASSLPILGQGTPGEQFF.

This clone appeared once. This rearrangement joins TRBV5-1 to TRBJ1-2; 8 nucleotides line up with TRBD1. Germline trimming cut 0 bases from V and 8 bases from J; bases unmatched to any gene: 12. Germline CDR1 SGHRS, CDR2 YFSETQ. The CDR3 runs 16 residues. The CDR3, as DNA: TGCGCCAGCAGCTTGGAGCGGACAGGGATCGGCGGGGGCTACACCTTC. This sequence encodes CASSLERTGIGGGYTF.

The V and J genes are TRBV6-5 and TRBJ2-7, with D tentatively TRBD1 (5 bases). Germline lookup yields CDR1 MNHEY and CDR2 SVGAGI. The CDR3 spans 15 residues. Trimming pared 0 bases from V and 5 bases from J, leaving 14 bases between. CDR3 DNA: TGTGCCAGCAGTTACTCAAGGGGTCCCACGGACGAGCAGTACTTC. This gives the protein CASSYSRGPTDEQYF.

The chain carries TRBV6-4 and TRBJ2-3; D is perhaps TRBD1 (6 bases). Germline CDR1 and CDR2: MRHNA and SNTAGT. CDR3 size: 15 residues. With 3 bases removed from V and 4 bases from J, the gap between germline ends came to 14 bases. The DNA for the CDR3 is TGTGCCAGCAGTGATGAGGTGGGGGCTGCAGATACGCAGTATTTT. Protein product: CASSDEVGAADTQYF.

The chain employs TRBV29-1 and TRBJ2-7; the D gene is possibly TRBD2 (7 bases). This CDR3 has 17 residues. CDR1 and CDR2 (germline): SQVTM, ANQGSEA. Trimming cost V 3 bases and J 5 bases, with 26 bases left between them. The CDR3 protein is CSVEEPRKGGPEDEQYF. CDR3 nucleotide sequence: TGCAGCGTTGAGGAACCAAGAAAGGGGGGGCCGGAGGACGAGCAGTACTTC.

V gene TRBV7-9 combines with J gene TRBJ2-3, with TRBD2 matching over 9 bases. V lost 1 base and J lost 0; bases outside the gene matches: 8. The CDR3 covers 18 residues. Per germline, CDR1 SEHNR and CDR2 FQNEAQ (reference sequence). CDR3: CASSLVPRGGTSTDTQYF. Written as DNA, the CDR3 is TGTGCCAGCAGCTTAGTTCCGCGGGGGGGGACTAGCACAGATACGCAGTATTTT.

V gene TRBV4-1 combines with J gene TRBJ2-1; TRBD2 might be the D (6 bases). Germline V gene sequence: CDR1 MGHRA, CDR2 YSYEKL. V was pared by 4 bases and J by 9 bases, with 10 bases between. This CDR3 comprises 12 residues. The DNA of the CDR3 is TGCGCCAGCAGCCCGGGACTGAGTGAGCAGTTCTTC. This sequence encodes CASSPGLSEQFF.

V and J are TRBV24-1 and TRBJ2-1; 11 bases map to TRBD2. The germline CDR1 and CDR2 sequences are KGHDR and SFDVKD. V shed 3 bases and J 8 bases; nucleotides not matched to a gene: 14. This CDR3 contains 18 residues. This CDR3 is CATSDRIAGGYLHDEQFF. The CDR3 bases are TGTGCCACCAGTGATCGCATAGCGGGGGGGTATCTACACGATGAGCAGTTCTTC.

This clone was counted a few times. The CDR3 region has the DNA TGTGCCAGCAGCTACGGGAGGGACACTGAAGCTTTCTTT. Protein sequence: CASSYGRDTEAFF. The J gene is TRBJ1-1, the V gene TRBV7-3; D unclear. The CDR3 runs 13 residues. The germline V and J ends were trimmed by 4 bases and 3 bases, with 9 bases remaining between them. Germline CDR1 and CDR2: SGHTA and FQGTGA.

This clone occurred a few times. The gene calls are TRBV2 and TRBJ1-2; unclear D gene. This CDR3 region has 11 residues. V was trimmed by 4 bases and J by 4 bases, leaving 4 bases between them. The V gene's germline CDR1 is SNHLY and CDR2 FYNNEI. The CDR3 nucleotides read TGTGCCAGCAGTGCCATCTATGGCTACACCTTC. Translation gives CASSAIYGYTF. The full variable domain, in which reference TRBV2 and TRBJ1-2 provide the parts outside the CDR3, is EPEVTQTPSHQVTQMGQEVILRCVPISNHLYFYWYRQILGQKVEFLVSFYNNEISEKSEIFDDQFSVERPDGSNFTLKIRSTKLEDSAMYFCASSAIYGYTFGSGTRLTVV.

CDR3 amino acids: CASSYGQGSPLHF. The DNA for the CDR3 is TGTGCCAGCAGCTACGGACAGGGTTCACCCCTCCACTTT. The V gene is TRBV7-8, the J gene TRBJ1-6; TRBD1 aligns across 8 bases. Germline V CDR1 and CDR2: SGHVS, FQNEAQ. The J segment lost 9 bases and the V segment lost 4 bases, leaving 2 bases of the junction unmatched. The CDR3 spans 13 residues.

The chain employs TRBV30 and TRBJ2-1; 11 bases map to TRBD1. The CDR3 spans 14 residues. After removal of 3 bases from V and 10 bases from J, the junction contained 8 bases not matched to a gene. Germline V gene lookup returns CDR1 GTSNPN and CDR2 SVGIG (reference sequence). In DNA, the CDR3 is TGTGCCTGGAGCATAGGACAGGGGGCAGGCGAGCAGTTCTTC. Translating it yields CAWSIGQGAGEQFF.

The count of this clone is one. V and J are TRBV27 and TRBJ2-2; unclear D gene. This CDR3 comprises 13 residues. The V gene's germline CDR1 is MNHEY and CDR2 SMNVEV (reference sequence). V lost 7 bases and J 1 base, leaving 7 bases between the germline ends. The CDR3 DNA sequence: TGTGCCAGCAATTCAGTGAACACCGGGGAGCTGTTTTTT. It specifies CASNSVNTGELFF.

The chain employs TRBV19 and TRBJ1-5; 7 nucleotides agree with TRBD1. The V and J ends lost 5 bases and 3 bases, in that order; junction bases with no gene match: 10. Germline V gives CDR1 LNHDA, CDR2 SQIVND (reference sequence). The CDR3 loop spans 16 amino acids. CDR3: CASSPQGDSYNQPQHF. CDR3 DNA: TGTGCCAGTAGTCCTCAGGGGGATTCATACAATCAGCCCCAGCATTTT.

This rearrangement joins TRBV9 to TRBJ2-2, with 10 bases matching TRBD1. V gave up 3 bases and J gave up 7 bases; unmatched junction bases: 6. The CDR3 spans 15 residues. Germline V gene data show CDR1 as SGDLS and CDR2 as YYNGEE. CDR3 sequence reads: CASSDRQGAIGELFF. Here the CDR3 DNA reads TGTGCCAGCAGCGATCGACAGGGGGCCATCGGGGAGCTGTTTTTT.

The chain carries TRBV5-1 and TRBJ2-2, with 13 positions matching TRBD2. With V trimmed by 0 bases and J by 7 bases, 9 bases remained unmatched. Germline V lookup: CDR1 SGHRS, CDR2 YFSETQ. This CDR3 comprises 18 residues. Here the CDR3 reads CASSLGGLAGAHGGELFF. CDR3 coding DNA: TGCGCCAGCAGCTTGGGTGGACTAGCGGGGGCCCACGGCGGGGAGCTGTTTTTT.

The chain joins TRBV6-6 to TRBJ1-5, with a weak D call TRBD1 (5 bases). The germline gives CDR1 MNHNY, CDR2 SVGAGI (reference sequence). The CDR3 sequence is 14 residues long. Trimming pared 7 bases from V and 1 base from J, leaving 11 bases between. CDR3 region: CASIEGLSNQPQHF. CDR3 nucleotide sequence: TGTGCCAGCATAGAGGGACTGAGCAATCAGCCCCAGCATTTT.

This sequence joins TRBV6-1 and TRBJ1-1; possible D gene TRBD1, 6 bases. Germline CDR1 is MNHNS and CDR2 is SASEGT. The CDR3 covers 16 residues. Trimming removed 2 bases at V and 1 base at J, with 14 bases between. This CDR3 reads CASSEPPGGGNTEAFF. The CDR3 DNA reads TGTGCCAGCAGTGAACCCCCGGGGGGCGGGAACACTGAAGCTTTCTTT.

The sample holds one count of this clone. The V call is TRBV7-2, the J call TRBJ1-3; D may be TRBD1 (5 bases). V was pared by 6 bases and J by 4 bases, with 16 bases between. The germline gives CDR1 SGHTA, CDR2 FQGNSA. The CDR3 loop spans 15 amino acids. CDR3 amino acids: CASRLGPLGGNTIYF. For the CDR3, the DNA is TGTGCCAGCAGATTGGGGCCTTTGGGAGGAAACACCATATATTTT.

The genes are TRBV10-3 and TRBJ2-7; D is possibly TRBD2 (5 bases). V lost 10 bases, J lost 3 bases, and 10 bases lay in between. Germline V gives CDR1 ENHRY, CDR2 SYGVKD. The CDR3 extends over 11 amino acids. In nucleotides, the CDR3 is TGTGCCACCGTGGGGAGCTACGAGCAGTACTTC. Its protein is CATVGSYEQYF.

This chain links TRBV12-3 or TRBV12-4 with TRBJ2-5; 9 nucleotides line up with TRBD2. The CDR3 totals 13 residues. Unmatched junction bases numbered 4, after V lost 8 bases and J lost 3 bases. The CDR3: CASGIAGEETQYF. DNA of the CDR3: TGTGCCAGCGGCATAGCGGGGGAAGAGACCCAGTACTTC.

The chain is built from TRBV30 and TRBJ2-7, with TRBD1 matching 9 bases. The V gene's germline CDR1 is GTSNPN and CDR2 SVGIG (reference sequence). V lost 2 bases and J lost 4; bases outside the gene matches: 9. This CDR3 is built from 15 residues. The CDR3 is CAWSSWDRERYEQYF. In DNA form, the CDR3 reads TGTGCCTGGAGTTCGTGGGACAGGGAAAGGTACGAGCAGTACTTC.

The rearrangement uses TRBV29-1 and TRBJ1-5, with 12 positions matching TRBD1. Trimming removed 4 bases from V and 7 bases from J; junction bases left unmatched: 11. The CDR3 is made up of 16 amino acids. Per the germline V gene, CDR1 is SQVTM and CDR2 is ANQGSEA. The chain's CDR3 is CSVGIGGTGGEQPQHF. The CDR3 DNA is TGCAGCGTTGGGATCGGCGGGACAGGGGGCGAACAGCCCCAGCATTTT. Based on the CDR3 plus reference TRBV29-1 and TRBJ1-5, the full variable domain is SAVISQKPSRDICQRGTSLTIQCQVDSQVTMMFWYRQQPGQSLTLIATANQGSEATYESGFVIDKFPISRPNLTFSTLTVSNMSPEDSSIYLCSVGIGGTGGEQPQHFGDGTRLSIL.

This clone has a single count. The rearrangement uses TRBV30 and TRBJ1-1; D perhaps matches TRBD1 (6 bases). This CDR3 is built from 13 residues. V shed 5 bases and J shed 4 bases, with 14 bases lying between them. CDR1 GTSNPN and CDR2 SVGIG come from the germline V gene (reference sequence). The CDR3: CAWAQGLGTEAFF. The CDR3 bases are TGTGCCTGGGCTCAGGGGTTAGGCACTGAAGCTTTCTTT.

The gene calls are TRBV7-3 and TRBJ2-7; possibly TRBD2 for D (5 bases). The CDR3 is 15 amino acids. Per germline, CDR1 SGHTA and CDR2 FQGTGA. The germline V and J ends were trimmed by 2 bases and 2 bases, with 13 bases remaining between them. CDR3 loop: CASSLEPGWPYEQYF. Written as DNA, the CDR3 is TGTGCCAGCAGCTTAGAACCGGGATGGCCCTACGAGCAGTACTTC.